This T cell receptor (beta chain) came from a study of blood T cell repertoires in COVID-19. About the study: Collection of acute and convalescent COVID-19 samples took place in the United States, Italy and Spain. Sample material is recorded as cDNA or gDNA derived from T cells, B-cell-depleted T cells, or PBMCs.

The CDR3 is 18 residues long. J lost 2 bases, V lost 5 bases, and 15 bases had no gene match. Germline CDR1 is SEHNR and CDR2 is FQNEAQ (reference sequence). Enrolment of Seattle patients took place during active infection, and they were followed longitudinally. In the study's own analysis: Counts of nucleated cells, estimated from reference gene primer amplification, were obtained. The table came from immunoSEQ multiplex PCR; TCRdb's copy has only in-frame clones and leaves some out. The DNA gave D and trimming, while V, J and clone size come from that table. The repertoire holds over 95,000 clones, with around 85% as singletons.

V gene TRBV7-9 combines with J gene TRBJ1-2; 9 bases are a match to TRBD1. The receptor comes from a woman between 55 and 75 years old with COVID-19, enrolled during active disease. Sequencing input: peripheral blood. The CDR3 region is CASSQNRGLRLDNYGYTF. The CDR3 DNA follows: TGTGCCAGCAGCCAAAACAGGGGGCTGAGGTTGGACAACTATGGCTACACCTTC.